This T cell receptor (beta chain) was identified during a study of T-cell memory formation after mild COVID-19. This clonotype was picked up many times. The junction had 16 bases not matched to a gene; V was cut back by 2 bases and J by 8 bases. This CDR3 has 18 residues. Germline V gene lookup returns CDR1 SGHVS and CDR2 FNYEAQ. Via MiXCR, TCRdb re-called the 5' RACE reads, giving one row per CDR3 protein. The sample yields roughly 200,000 distinct CDR3 sequences, 16% seen once. The gene calls are TRBV7-6 and TRBJ2-4, with TRBD1 identical over 9 bases. Sequencing input: PBMCs or a T cell subset sorted from them (not recorded which). The receptor's source is an adult woman who had mild COVID-19 (a few samples of this study predate the infection). Cell type and time point are not known. The CDR3 loop reads CASSLRIGRGQGRDIQYF. The CDR3 region has the DNA TGTGCCAGCAGCTTAAGGATTGGTAGAGGACAGGGGAGGGACATTCAGTACTTC.